This entry lists 11 T cell receptor beta chains sequenced from one sample in a study of T cells in Graves' hyperthyroidism and ophthalmopathy. Template material for amplifying TCR beta CDR3 regions consisted of RNA transcripts. An initial round of RT-PCR targeting the TCR CDR3 relied on the HTBI primer set. TCRdb re-called the multiplex PCR reads through MiXCR, storing one row per CDR3 protein. The sample consists of 450,000 to 700,000 distinct CDR3 sequences, 46% of them appearing once. Sequences were obtained from peripheral blood or thyroid tissue (not recorded which). The receptors come from an adult woman with Graves' disease, either hyperthyroidism or ophthalmopathy (not recorded which).

The V call is TRBV7-8, the J call TRBJ1-1; D is perhaps TRBD1 (5 bases). Germline V gives CDR1 SGHVS, CDR2 FQNEAQ. V was cut by 2 bases and J by 11 bases, with 9 bases left in between. This CDR3 has 11 amino acids. The CDR3 nucleotides read TGTGCCAGCAGCTTACCGGGGGACGCTTTCTTT. This translates into CASSLPGDAFF.

The sample holds many counts of this clonotype. The J gene is TRBJ1-1, the V gene TRBV5-1; no firm D call. Germline loops: CDR1 SGHRS, CDR2 YFSETQ. The CDR3 is made up of 14 amino acids. V lost 6 bases to trimming and J lost 1 base, with 13 bases between them. This CDR3 is CASNNGPGNTEAFF. The CDR3 DNA is TGCGCCAGCAACAACGGCCCAGGGAACACTGAAGCTTTCTTT.

This clonotype was recorded at least ten times. This chain connects TRBV5-8 to TRBJ2-2; D unresolved. The CDR3 has 13 residues. Trimming cost V 4 bases and J 6 bases, with 10 bases left between them. The V gene's germline CDR1 is SGHTS and CDR2 YDEGEE. The CDR3 protein is CASSLSRPGELFF. As DNA, the CDR3 is TGTGCCAGCAGCCTTTCTAGGCCCGGGGAGCTGTTTTTT.

The rearrangement links TRBV10-3 to TRBJ2-3; TRBD2 might be the D (5 bases). Per germline, CDR1 ENHRY and CDR2 SYGVKD. This CDR3 has 16 residues. Trimming removed 6 bases at V and 5 bases at J, with 21 bases between. CDR3 bases: TGTGCCATCAGCCCCACCTTGCGGACTCAAGAAGATACGCAGTATTTT. Translating it yields CAISPTLRTQEDTQYF.

A few counts support this clonotype. One end of the junction varies from germline; a read error may be responsible. This chain connects TRBV12-3 or TRBV12-4 to TRBJ2-7; 8 nucleotides line up with TRBD1. The CDR3 is 12 amino acids. CDR3 amino acids: CASSYPGTGPLF. Here the CDR3 DNA reads TGTGCCAGCAGTTACCCCGGGACAGGCCCTTTATTC.

This clonotype has at least ten counts. The V and J genes are TRBV7-2 and TRBJ2-2; possible D gene TRBD1, 6 bases. V gave up 5 bases and J gave up 6 bases, with 10 bases separating them. The germline V gene has CDR1 SGHTA and CDR2 FQGNSA. The CDR3 has 13 amino acids. CDR3 amino acids: CASSPQGSGELFF. The DNA for the CDR3 is TGTGCCAGCAGCCCTCAGGGGTCCGGGGAGCTGTTTTTT.

This clonotype was picked up many times. The chain couples TRBV19 to TRBJ1-2; 9 nucleotides align to TRBD1. Looked up from germline, CDR1 is LNHDA and CDR2 is SQIVND (reference sequence). This CDR3 spans 14 amino acids. Trimming cost V 4 bases and J 5 bases; bases outside gene matches: 5. The CDR3 bases are TGTGCCAGTAGTACGCCGGGACAGGGATATGGCTACACCTTC. This encodes CASSTPGQGYGYTF.

V and J are TRBV9 and TRBJ2-5; D might be TRBD1 (6 bases). V was cut by 2 bases and J by 7 bases, with 12 bases left in between. This CDR3 has 13 amino acids. CDR1 is SGDLS, CDR2 YYNGEE, per germline. The CDR3 loop reads CASSVTGSGTQYF. The CDR3 nucleotides read TGTGCCAGCAGCGTTACAGGGAGTGGGACCCAGTACTTC.

The chain carries TRBV11-2 and TRBJ2-5; the match to TRBD1 covers 9 bases. V was pared by 5 bases and J by 1 base, with 5 bases of the junction left unmatched. Germline CDR1 reads SGHAT; CDR2 reads FQNNGV. The CDR3 has 15 residues. The CDR3 sequence is CASSLMTGGQETQYF. The CDR3 coding sequence is TGTGCCAGCAGCCTAATGACAGGGGGCCAAGAGACCCAGTACTTC.

The table lists this clonotype with many counts. V and J are TRBV10-3 and TRBJ1-4; D remains unclear. CDR3 length: 13 residues. The V and J ends lost 0 bases and 8 bases respectively, with 7 bases between them. Germline V lookup: CDR1 ENHRY, CDR2 SYGVKD. The CDR3 nucleotides read TGTGCCATCAGTGAGTCGATGGTGGAAAAACTGTTTTTT. Residues: CAISESMVEKLFF.

As to this clonotype: One end of the junction varies from germline; a read error may be responsible. J is TRBJ1-1 and V is TRBV2; possible D gene TRBD1, 5 bases. CDR1 and CDR2 from the germline V gene are SNHLY and FYNNEI. The CDR3 loop spans 14 amino acids. CDR3 bases: TGTGCCACCAGTCTGGGACCGTCGACCACTGAAGCCTTCTTT. Amino acids: CATSLGPSTTEAFF.